Below, 15 T cell receptor beta chains from the same sample are listed, as sequenced in a study of OX40 agonist ivuxolimab in advanced cancers. The table came from immunoSEQ multiplex PCR; TCRdb's copy has only in-frame clones and leaves some out. Of about 28,000 clones in the sample, more than 75% were seen once. Sequencing used CD4+ or CD8+ T cells sorted from blood, obtained in a trial of the OX40 agonist ivuxolimab. The source is an adult with an advanced solid tumor such as melanoma, head and neck, liver or kidney cancer.

This chain connects TRBV6-1 to TRBJ2-7; 7 nucleotides match TRBD2. The CDR3 runs 15 residues. The V and J ends lost 1 base and 4 bases, in that order; junction bases with no gene match: 7. Germline CDR1 is MNHNS and CDR2 is SASEGT. The CDR3 sequence is CASSEGVPRGYEQYF. CDR3 nucleotides: TGTGCCAGCAGTGAAGGGGTCCCGCGGGGGTACGAGCAGTACTTC.

In this sample, this clone turned up a few times. The chain joins TRBV7-6 to TRBJ1-1; 7 nucleotides line up with TRBD1. V shed 1 base and J 6 bases; nucleotides not matched to a gene: 8. Germline loops: CDR1 SGHVS, CDR2 FNYEAQ. The CDR3 covers 15 residues. The DNA for the CDR3 is TGTGCCAGCAGCTTAGAGACAGGGTCTTTCCCTGAAGCTTTCTTT. Protein sequence: CASSLETGSFPEAFF.

This chain joins TRBV4-2 and TRBJ2-1; 8 bases map to TRBD2. This CDR3 has 19 residues. In germline, CDR1 is LGHNA, CDR2 YNFKEQ. The V gene end was trimmed by 0 bases and the J gene end by 5 bases; junction bases not matched to a gene: 15. CDR3 in amino acids: CASSQEPRDTSGFHNEQFF. The CDR3 coding sequence is TGTGCCAGCAGCCAAGAACCGCGAGACACTAGCGGTTTTCACAATGAGCAGTTCTTC.

Written as DNA, the CDR3 is TGTGCCACCAGCAGAGCTCCGGGACAGGCGTACGAGCAGTACTTC. Translated, it gives CATSRAPGQAYEQYF. This sequence joins TRBV15 and TRBJ2-7; TRBD1 matches 8 bases. This CDR3 region has 15 residues. CDR1 and CDR2 (germline): LNHNV, YYDKDF (reference sequence). V gave up 1 base and J gave up 4 bases; unmatched junction bases: 6.

The chain recombines TRBV7-3 with TRBJ2-7, with D perhaps TRBD2 (6 bases). The CDR3 has 14 residues. Between the trimmed V and J ends, which lost 0 bases and 3 bases, there was a span of 9 bases. Germline-derived CDR1 and CDR2 are SGHTA and FQGTGA. CDR3 amino acids: CASSLTGGNYEQYF. Here the CDR3 DNA reads TGTGCCAGCAGCTTAACGGGGGGTAACTACGAGCAGTACTTC.

The V gene is TRBV5-6, the J gene TRBJ2-3, with TRBD2 matching over 7 bases. The germline V gene has CDR1 SGHDT and CDR2 YYEEEE. The length of the CDR3 is 16 residues. Losses at the gene ends were 2 bases for V and 0 bases for J; bases not matched to a gene: 6. DNA of the CDR3: TGTGCCAGCAGCTTTTTTAGCGGGTCGAGCACAGATACGCAGTATTTT. This encodes CASSFFSGSSTDTQYF.

The chain joins TRBV28 to TRBJ2-7; perhaps TRBD1 as D (6 bases). Germline CDR1 is MDHEN and CDR2 is SYDVKM. The V end was cut by 7 bases, the J end by 4 bases, with 14 bases between. This CDR3 is 13 amino acids long. CDR3 sequence: CASTTGFGYEQYF. In DNA form, the CDR3 reads TGTGCCAGCACAACAGGGTTCGGATACGAGCAGTACTTC.

The chain uses TRBV7-9 and TRBJ2-3, with a weak D call TRBD2 (5 bases). With 1 base removed from V and 1 base from J, the gap between germline ends came to 6 bases. The CDR3 has 14 residues. Germline CDR1 and CDR2: SEHNR and FQNEAQ (reference sequence). CDR3 protein: CASSLEGGTDTQYF. In nucleotides, the CDR3 is TGTGCCAGCAGCTTAGAGGGAGGCACAGATACGCAGTATTTT.

This rearrangement joins TRBV5-1 to TRBJ2-6; unclear D gene. Trimming took 4 bases from V and 0 from J, leaving 11 bases between them. Per germline, CDR1 SGHRS and CDR2 YFSETQ. The CDR3 length is 16 residues. CDR3 amino acids: CASSTGRISGANVLTF. As DNA, the CDR3 is TGCGCCAGCAGCACTGGACGGATCTCTGGGGCCAACGTCCTGACTTTC.

This rearrangement joins TRBV12-2 to TRBJ2-2. TRBV12-2 is noted as a pseudogene. The CDR3 runs to 17 residues. Here the CDR3 DNA reads TGTGCAAGTCGTTCAGTGGGGGGCCCCGTTGGCACCGGGGAGCTGTTTTTT. Translation: CASRSVGGPVGTGELFF.

The J gene is TRBJ2-5, the V gene TRBV5-1, with a possible D match to TRBD1 (6 bases). Trimming took off 2 bases at V and 3 bases at J, with 20 bases between the two ends. Germline CDR1 reads SGHRS; CDR2 reads YFSETQ. This CDR3 is 17 amino acids long. The CDR3 region is CASSLGYDRTPKETQYF. The CDR3 nucleotides read TGCGCCAGCAGCTTAGGATACGACAGGACTCCAAAAGAGACCCAGTACTTC.

The chain links TRBV29-1 to TRBJ2-7; a possible D gene is TRBD1 (5 bases). Germline V lookup: CDR1 SQVTM, CDR2 ANQGSEA. The V end was cut by 6 bases, the J end by 6 bases, with 12 bases between. The CDR3 covers 11 residues. The CDR3 loop is CSVASRGEQYF. The CDR3 DNA reads TGCAGCGTGGCATCTAGGGGCGAGCAGTACTTC.

This clone appeared once. The V gene is TRBV4-1, the J gene TRBJ2-7; 7 bases map to TRBD2. This CDR3 has 15 amino acids. Trimming cost V 1 base and J 2 bases; bases outside gene matches: 5. Germline assignment: CDR1 MGHRA and CDR2 YSYEKL. CDR3: CASSQVEGGPYEQYF. Here the CDR3 DNA reads TGCGCCAGCAGCCAAGTCGAGGGAGGGCCCTACGAGCAGTACTTC.

V and J are TRBV30 and TRBJ1-4, with D unclear. V lost 3 bases and J lost 8, with 16 bases in between. This CDR3 region has 14 residues. Germline lookup yields CDR1 GTSNPN and CDR2 SVGIG (reference sequence). As DNA, the CDR3 is TGTGCCTGGAGGGCCATGGGTGATTTAGAAAAACTGTTTTTT. Translation: CAWRAMGDLEKLFF.

The genes are TRBV19 and TRBJ2-2, with D perhaps matching TRBD1 (5 bases). This CDR3 is 14 amino acids long. Looked up from germline, CDR1 is LNHDA and CDR2 is SQIVND (reference sequence). V was trimmed by 6 bases and J by 2 bases, leaving 10 bases between them. Here the CDR3 DNA reads TGTGCCAGTAGCCCAGGGATTAACACCGGGGAGCTGTTTTTT. This codes for CASSPGINTGELFF.